The present TCR beta chain was sequenced within a study of T cell repertoires in cytomegalovirus infection. Study details: A matching HLA type, together with CMV infection, was signaled by public TCR beta signatures. Points from the study as a whole: Individuals carrying CMV plus the relevant HLA were identified by cumulative frequency of public TCR beta families. Predominance within the ex vivo response was attributable to HLA-C-restricted CMV-specific TCR beta clonotypes.

TCRdb passed the reads through MiXCR, listing each CDR3 protein once. Counted here are 250,000 to 350,000 distinct CDR3 sequences, around 25% occurring once; the ten biggest clones make up approximately 15%. V was cut by 1 base and J by 4 bases, with 11 bases left in between. CDR3 length: 14 residues. Germline V gives CDR1 SGHTA, CDR2 FQGNSA. For this clonotype: The antigen is not known.

The receptor was derived from a human donor in good health (CMV status not recorded). Some clones in this sample may be carry-over from other donors' samples. This sequence joins TRBV7-2 and TRBJ2-7; D may be TRBD1 or TRBD2 (5 bases each). Source material: PBMCs. The CDR3 coding sequence is TGTGCCAGCAGCTTAGGGGGGACCGGGTACGAGCAGTACTTC. Its protein is CASSLGGTGYEQYF.